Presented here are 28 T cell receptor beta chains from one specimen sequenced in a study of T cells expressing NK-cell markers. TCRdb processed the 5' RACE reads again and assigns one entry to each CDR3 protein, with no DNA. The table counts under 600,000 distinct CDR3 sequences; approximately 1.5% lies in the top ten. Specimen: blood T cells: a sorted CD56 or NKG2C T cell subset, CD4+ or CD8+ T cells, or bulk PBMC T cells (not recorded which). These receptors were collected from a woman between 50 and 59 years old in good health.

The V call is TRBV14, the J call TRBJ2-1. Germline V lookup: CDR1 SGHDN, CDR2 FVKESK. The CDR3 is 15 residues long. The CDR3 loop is CASSQDGRSYNEQFF.

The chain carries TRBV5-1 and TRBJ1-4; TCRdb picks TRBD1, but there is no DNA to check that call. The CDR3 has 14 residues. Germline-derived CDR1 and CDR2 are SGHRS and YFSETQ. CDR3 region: CASSPAGGSEKLFF.

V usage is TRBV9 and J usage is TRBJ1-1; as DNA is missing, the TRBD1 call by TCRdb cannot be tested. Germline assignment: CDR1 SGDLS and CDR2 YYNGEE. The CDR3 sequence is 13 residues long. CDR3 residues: CASSEQGKGGAFF.

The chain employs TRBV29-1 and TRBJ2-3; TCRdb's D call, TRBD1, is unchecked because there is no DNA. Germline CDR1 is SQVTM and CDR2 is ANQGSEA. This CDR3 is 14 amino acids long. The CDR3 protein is CSVRTGGSTDTQYF.

CDR3 sequence: CASSLVGEKLFF. The chain employs TRBV7-2 and TRBJ1-4. CDR1 is SGHTA, CDR2 FQGNSA, per germline. This CDR3 region has 12 residues.

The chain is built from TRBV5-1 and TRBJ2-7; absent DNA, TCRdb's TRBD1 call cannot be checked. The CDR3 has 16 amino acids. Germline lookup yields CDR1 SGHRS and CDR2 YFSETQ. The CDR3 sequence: CASSLQTDLTTYEQYF.

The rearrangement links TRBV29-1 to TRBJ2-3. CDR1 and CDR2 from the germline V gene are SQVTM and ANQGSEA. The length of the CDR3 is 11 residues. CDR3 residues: CSGSWGDTQYF.

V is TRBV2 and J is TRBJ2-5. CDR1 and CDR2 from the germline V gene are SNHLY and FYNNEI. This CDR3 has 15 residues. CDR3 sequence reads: CASSEGTHFQETQYF.

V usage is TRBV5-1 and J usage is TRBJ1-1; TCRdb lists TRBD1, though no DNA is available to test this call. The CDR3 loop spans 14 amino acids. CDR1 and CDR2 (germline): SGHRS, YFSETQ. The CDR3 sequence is CASRRQTTDTEAFF.

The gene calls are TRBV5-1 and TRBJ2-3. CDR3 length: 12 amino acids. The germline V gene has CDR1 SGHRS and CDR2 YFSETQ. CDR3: CASSLGLDTQYF.

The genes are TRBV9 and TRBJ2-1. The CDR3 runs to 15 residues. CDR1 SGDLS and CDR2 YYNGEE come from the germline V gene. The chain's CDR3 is CASSGSTLAYNEQFF.

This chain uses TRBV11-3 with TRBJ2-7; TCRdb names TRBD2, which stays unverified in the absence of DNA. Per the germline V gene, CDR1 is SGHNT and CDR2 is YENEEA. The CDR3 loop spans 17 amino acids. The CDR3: CASSFPFVGVGAYEQYF.

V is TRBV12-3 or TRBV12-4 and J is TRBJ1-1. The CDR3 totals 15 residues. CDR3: CASSFTFTIDTEAFF.

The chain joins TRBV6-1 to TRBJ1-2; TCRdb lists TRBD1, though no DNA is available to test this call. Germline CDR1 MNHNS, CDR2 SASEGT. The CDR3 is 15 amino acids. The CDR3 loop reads CASSEGQGANYGYTF.

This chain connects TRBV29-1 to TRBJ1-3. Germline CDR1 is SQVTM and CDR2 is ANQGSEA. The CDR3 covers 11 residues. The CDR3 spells CSVDMGFTIYF.

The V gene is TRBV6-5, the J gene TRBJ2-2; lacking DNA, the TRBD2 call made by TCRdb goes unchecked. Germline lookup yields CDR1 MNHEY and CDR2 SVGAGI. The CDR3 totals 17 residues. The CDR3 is CASSLLRAAGNTGELFF.

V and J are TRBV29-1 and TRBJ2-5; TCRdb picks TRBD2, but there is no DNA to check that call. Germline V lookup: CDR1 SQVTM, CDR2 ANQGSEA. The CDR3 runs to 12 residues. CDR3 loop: CSVRDSRRTQYF.

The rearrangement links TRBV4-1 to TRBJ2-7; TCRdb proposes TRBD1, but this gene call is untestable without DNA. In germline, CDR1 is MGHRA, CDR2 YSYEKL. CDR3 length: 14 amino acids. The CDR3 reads CASSRGQGDYEQYF.

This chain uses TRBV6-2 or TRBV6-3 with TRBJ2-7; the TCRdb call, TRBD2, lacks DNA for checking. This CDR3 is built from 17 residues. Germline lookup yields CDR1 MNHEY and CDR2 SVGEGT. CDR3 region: CASSYSQLAVSSYEQYF.

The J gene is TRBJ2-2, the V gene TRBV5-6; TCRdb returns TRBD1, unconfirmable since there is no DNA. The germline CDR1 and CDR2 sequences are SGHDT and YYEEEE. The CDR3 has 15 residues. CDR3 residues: CASSPSPANTGELFF.

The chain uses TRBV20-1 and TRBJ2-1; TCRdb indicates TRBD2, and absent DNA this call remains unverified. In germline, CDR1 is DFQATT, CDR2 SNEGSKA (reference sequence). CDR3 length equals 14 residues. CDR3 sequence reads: CSARNIAGAFEQFF.

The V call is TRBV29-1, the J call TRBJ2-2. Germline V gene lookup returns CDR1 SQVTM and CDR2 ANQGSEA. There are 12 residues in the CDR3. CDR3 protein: CSVEELAGELFF.

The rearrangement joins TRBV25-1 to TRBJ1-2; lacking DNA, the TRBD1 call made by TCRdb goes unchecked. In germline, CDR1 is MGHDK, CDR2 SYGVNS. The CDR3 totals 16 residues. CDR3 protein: CASSEFQGNPNYGYTF.

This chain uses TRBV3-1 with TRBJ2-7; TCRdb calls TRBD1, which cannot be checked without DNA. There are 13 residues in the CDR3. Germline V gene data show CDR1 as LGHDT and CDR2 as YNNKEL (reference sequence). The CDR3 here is CASSPGQVGEQYF.

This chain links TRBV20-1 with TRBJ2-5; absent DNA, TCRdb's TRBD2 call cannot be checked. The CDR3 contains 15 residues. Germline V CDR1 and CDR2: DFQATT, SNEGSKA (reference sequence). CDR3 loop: CSAKTFSGSSETQYF.

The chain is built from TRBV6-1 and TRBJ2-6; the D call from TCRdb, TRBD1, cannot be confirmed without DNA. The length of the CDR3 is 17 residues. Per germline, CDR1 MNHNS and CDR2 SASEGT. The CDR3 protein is CASRAGTGYSGANVLTF.

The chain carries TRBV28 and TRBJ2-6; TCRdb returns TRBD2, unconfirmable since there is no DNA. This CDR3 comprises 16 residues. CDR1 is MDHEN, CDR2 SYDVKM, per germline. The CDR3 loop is CASSLPFVSGANVLTF.

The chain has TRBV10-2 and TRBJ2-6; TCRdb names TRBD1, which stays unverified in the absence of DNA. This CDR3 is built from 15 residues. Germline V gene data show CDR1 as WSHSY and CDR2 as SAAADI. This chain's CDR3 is CASGTGTSSVNVLTF.